What follows are 8 T cell receptor beta chains derived from one specimen sequenced in a study of T-cell reconstitution after alpha-beta-depleted transplantation in children. TCRbeta library construction was performed incorporating unique molecular identifiers. TCRdb analysed the PCR reads with MiXCR anew, one entry per CDR3 protein. There are about a million distinct CDR3 sequences in the sample; roughly 29% occur only once, and roughly 30% lies in the top ten. This specimen was PBMCs, mostly from graft donor cells, taken 360 days after TCRalphabeta/CD19-depleted stem cell transplant. These receptors came from a boy under three years old who had a stem cell transplant for SCID, so the T cells may come from the graft donor.

This clonotype was detected a few times. The CDR3 loop reads CATSRVLATGWEQFF. CDR3 bases: TGTGCCACCAGCAGAGTCCTAGCTACCGGGTGGGAGCAGTTCTTC. The gene calls are TRBV15 and TRBJ2-1, with a weak D call TRBD2 (5 bases). The V gene's germline CDR1 is LNHNV and CDR2 YYDKDF (reference sequence). Deletions cut 1 base from V and 10 bases from J, with 17 bases between. The CDR3 is made up of 15 amino acids. The complete variable domain, with remaining parts taken from reference TRBV15 and TRBJ2-1, reads DAMVIQNPRYQVTQFGKPVTLSCSQTLNHNVMYWYQQKSSQAPKLLFHYYDKDFNNEADTPDNFQSRRPNTSFCFLDIRSPGLGDTAMYLCATSRVLATGWEQFFGPGTRLTVL.

This clonotype has a count of ten or more. The chain uses TRBV12-3 or TRBV12-4 and TRBJ2-1; D gene ambiguous. Deletions cut 6 bases from V and 6 bases from J, with 9 bases between. The CDR3 totals 12 residues. This chain's CDR3 is CASSPQVNEQFF. The CDR3 DNA sequence: TGTGCCAGCAGCCCTCAGGTCAATGAGCAGTTCTTC.

V and J are TRBV5-1 and TRBJ1-1; D is unclear. CDR1 and CDR2 (germline): SGHRS, YFSETQ. CDR3 length equals 15 residues. The V gene lost 1 base and the J gene lost 0 bases, with 10 bases spanning the gap. CDR3: CASSLKADLNTEAFF. Written as DNA, the CDR3 is TGCGCCAGCAGCTTGAAGGCAGACTTGAACACTGAAGCTTTCTTT.

Remarks on this clonotype: The conserved phenylalanine or tryptophan normally closing the CDR3 is absent here, so this likely arose from a read error. The chain recombines TRBV20-1 with TRBJ1-6, with D hard to call. Germline CDR1 reads DFQATT; CDR2 reads SNEGSKA (reference sequence). V gave up 3 bases and J gave up 9 bases, with 15 bases separating them. The CDR3 length is 14 residues. CDR3 sequence reads: CSARPRPRSSPLHC. The DNA for the CDR3 is TGCAGTGCTAGGCCCAGGCCTCGGAGTTCACCCCTCCACTGT.

CDR3 DNA sequence: TGTGCCAGCAGCGGTCCAGGGGCCCGAAATTCACCCCTCCACTTT. It codes for CASSGPGARNSPLHF. This rearrangement joins TRBV12-3 or TRBV12-4 to TRBJ1-6; D possibly corresponds to TRBD1 (6 bases). V lost 6 bases to trimming and J lost 7 bases, with 16 bases between them. The CDR3 sequence is 15 residues long.

In this sample, this clonotype turned up a few times. The chain is built from TRBV12-3 or TRBV12-4 and TRBJ2-1, with D hard to call. V dropped 6 bases and J dropped 6 bases, with 9 bases sitting between them. This CDR3 is built from 12 residues. The CDR3 loop is CASSRHGNEQFF. In DNA, the CDR3 is TGTGCCAGCAGCAGACACGGCAATGAGCAGTTCTTC.

The V gene is TRBV12-3 or TRBV12-4, the J gene TRBJ2-7; D perhaps matches TRBD1 (5 bases). Trimming shortened V by 6 bases and J by 6 bases, and 21 bases separated the two germline ends. This CDR3 is built from 15 residues. The CDR3, as DNA: TGTGCCAGCAGCCCCGGACATCTCTTACTGTCCGAGCAGTACTTC. This translates into CASSPGHLLLSEQYF.

This chain links TRBV5-5 with TRBJ2-1, with D maybe TRBD2 (6 bases). Per the germline V gene, CDR1 is SGHKS and CDR2 is YYEKEE (reference sequence). The CDR3 spans 12 residues. V lost 4 bases and J 9 bases, leaving 11 bases between the germline ends. The chain's CDR3 is CASSPHGGEQFF. CDR3 coding DNA: TGTGCCAGCAGCCCCCACGGGGGTGAGCAGTTCTTC.